Presented here are 28 T cell receptor beta chains from one specimen sequenced in a study of blood T cell repertoires in COVID-19. The assay was immunoSEQ multiplex PCR, and TCRdb's table has in-frame clones only and misses some. There are approximately 300,000 clones in the sample; about nine tenths occur only once, and roughly 3.6% lies in the top ten. The sequenced material came from peripheral blood. Every receptor here comes from a woman aged 40 to 50 with acute or convalescent COVID-19.

V and J are TRBV20-1 and TRBJ2-5; D gene unclear. Looked up from germline, CDR1 is DFQATT and CDR2 is SNEGSKA (reference sequence). Trimming stripped 3 bases from V and 2 bases from J, with 10 bases between. The CDR3 runs 13 residues. CDR3 in DNA: TGCAGTGCTAGTTTGGGCCCACAAGAGACCCAGTACTTC. The encoded protein is CSASLGPQETQYF.

This clone came up once. The chain uses TRBV7-3 and TRBJ1-1; D may be TRBD1 (5 bases). V was shortened by 0 bases and J by 7 bases, with 9 bases between the two germline ends. The CDR3 loop spans 13 amino acids. Germline loops: CDR1 SGHTA, CDR2 FQGTGA. CDR3 amino acids: CASSLTGDSEAFF. In DNA, the CDR3 is TGTGCCAGCAGCTTAACGGGCGACAGTGAAGCTTTCTTT.

This chain joins TRBV5-1 and TRBJ1-1, with 8 bases identical to TRBD1. The CDR3 contains 15 residues. V was pared by 4 bases and J by 0 bases, with 5 bases of the junction left unmatched. The germline V gene has CDR1 SGHRS and CDR2 YFSETQ. CDR3 bases: TGCGCCAGCAGCCTCGGACAGGGCATGAACACTGAAGCTTTCTTT. Protein product: CASSLGQGMNTEAFF.

This clone turned up a few times. The V and J genes are TRBV5-1 and TRBJ2-2, with 7 bases aligning to TRBD2. Trimming took 3 bases from V and 2 from J; bases not matched to a gene: 10. The CDR3 is 17 residues long. Germline values: CDR1 SGHRS, CDR2 YFSETQ. CDR3 DNA sequence: TGCGCCAGCAGCTCCTCCGGGAGGCGGGAAAACACCGGGGAGCTGTTTTTT. It specifies CASSSSGRRENTGELFF.

The chain has TRBV2 and TRBJ1-6; D might be TRBD1 (5 bases). The ends were cut back, 7 bases at V and 12 bases at J, with 16 bases in the middle. The germline V gene has CDR1 SNHLY and CDR2 FYNNEI. This CDR3 is built from 13 residues. The CDR3 reads CASTPGYYVPLHF. CDR3 bases: TGTGCCAGCACCCCAGGGTACTATGTACCCCTCCACTTT.

The chain links TRBV11-2 to TRBJ1-3; D unclear. V was trimmed by 6 bases and J by 1 base, leaving 13 bases between them. The CDR3 consists of 15 residues. CDR1 SGHAT and CDR2 FQNNGV come from the germline V gene. DNA for the CDR3: TGTGCCAGCAGTCCGAACGTCGAGTCTGGAAACACCATATATTTT. It is translated as CASSPNVESGNTIYF.

The chain has TRBV5-1 and TRBJ2-6; D gene unclear. V gave up 1 base and J gave up 0 bases, with 5 bases separating them. The CDR3 covers 15 residues. The germline CDR1 and CDR2 sequences are SGHRS and YFSETQ. CDR3 residues: CASSLPLSGANVLTF. CDR3 nucleotide sequence: TGCGCCAGCAGCTTGCCCCTCTCTGGGGCCAACGTCCTGACTTTC.

This chain links TRBV7-8 with TRBJ2-2; 11 nucleotides line up with TRBD1. This CDR3 is built from 16 residues. V lost 6 bases, J lost 6 bases, and 9 bases stayed unmatched. The germline gives CDR1 SGHVS, CDR2 FQNEAQ. CDR3 protein: CASRKRDRGKAGELFF. CDR3 sequence (DNA): TGTGCCAGCAGGAAACGGGACAGGGGGAAAGCCGGGGAGCTGTTTTTT.

This chain connects TRBV30 to TRBJ1-1; a weak D match, TRBD1 (5 bases). CDR3 length: 13 amino acids. CDR1 GTSNPN and CDR2 SVGIG come from the germline V gene (reference sequence). V lost 3 bases and J lost 8, with 16 bases in between. Here the CDR3 reads CAWSNEVRTEAFF. The CDR3 DNA reads as TGTGCCTGGAGCAACGAGGTCAGGACAGAAGCTTTCTTT.

This clone occurred a few times. The chain combines TRBV5-6 with TRBJ1-3, with 8 positions matching TRBD1. Trimming removed 0 bases from V and 2 bases from J; junction bases left unmatched: 4. In germline, CDR1 is SGHDT, CDR2 YYEEEE. The CDR3 extends over 16 amino acids. CDR3 loop: CASSLDQGAAGNTIYF. CDR3 coding DNA: TGTGCCAGCAGCTTGGACCAGGGGGCAGCTGGAAACACCATATATTTT.

The gene calls are TRBV7-9 and TRBJ1-2; D gene ambiguous. Germline CDR1 SEHNR, CDR2 FQNEAQ (reference sequence). This CDR3 has 14 amino acids. V shed 4 bases and J shed 2 bases, with 11 bases lying between them. The CDR3: CASSYGLMNYGYTF. The CDR3 nucleotides read TGTGCCAGCAGCTATGGACTGATGAACTATGGCTACACCTTC.

The rearrangement joins TRBV5-4 to TRBJ1-2; D may be TRBD1 (6 bases). V shed 5 bases and J shed 0 bases, with 20 bases lying between them. The CDR3 contains 17 residues. Germline loops: CDR1 SGHNT, CDR2 YYREEE (reference sequence). CDR3 region: CASRLGHPTEANYGYTF. CDR3 nucleotide sequence: TGTGCCAGCAGACTGGGACATCCCACCGAAGCTAACTATGGCTACACCTTC.

This sequence joins TRBV19 and TRBJ1-6; D might be TRBD1 (5 bases). This CDR3 is built from 12 residues. The germline gives CDR1 LNHDA, CDR2 SQIVND (reference sequence). V gave up 9 bases and J gave up 6 bases, with 9 bases separating them. CDR3 amino acids: CASGRGNSPLHF. CDR3 sequence (DNA): TGTGCCAGCGGAAGGGGTAATTCACCCCTCCACTTT.

This sequence joins TRBV6-5 and TRBJ1-5; perhaps TRBD1 as D (5 bases). Deletions cut 7 bases from V and 9 bases from J, with 16 bases between. Per germline, CDR1 MNHEY and CDR2 SVGAGI. This CDR3 is 13 amino acids long. The CDR3 DNA reads TGTGCCAGCACCCGGGGGGGAAACTCGCCCCAGCATTTT. Protein product: CASTRGGNSPQHF.

This chain joins TRBV29-1 and TRBJ1-2; perhaps TRBD1 as D (6 bases). The CDR3 runs 12 residues. V lost 4 bases, J lost 4 bases, and 10 bases lay in between. Germline values: CDR1 SQVTM, CDR2 ANQGSEA. In DNA form, the CDR3 reads TGCAGCGTTGTGACAGGCGCCTATGGCTACACCTTC. Its translation is CSVVTGAYGYTF.

This sequence joins TRBV6-1 and TRBJ2-5, with D perhaps TRBD1 (7 bases). This CDR3 has 17 amino acids. Germline V gene lookup returns CDR1 MNHNS and CDR2 SASEGT. V was pared by 4 bases and J by 5 bases, with 23 bases between. The CDR3 DNA reads TGTGCCAGCAGTGTCGGGGTTAGGGCAGGGGGGAGGGAGACCCAGTACTTC. It codes for CASSVGVRAGGRETQYF.

This chain connects TRBV7-2 to TRBJ2-1; D call uncertain. Germline V lookup: CDR1 SGHTA, CDR2 FQGNSA. The length of the CDR3 is 14 residues. Deletions cut 3 bases from V and 7 bases from J, with 13 bases between. The CDR3 here is CASSFQQRSNEQFF. CDR3 in DNA: TGTGCCAGCAGCTTCCAGCAGAGGAGTAATGAGCAGTTCTTC.

This clone was picked up one time. The genes are TRBV5-1 and TRBJ2-3; maybe TRBD1 (5 bases). Germline CDR1 and CDR2: SGHRS and YFSETQ. The CDR3 runs to 14 residues. Deletions cut 3 bases from V and 1 base from J, with 9 bases between. CDR3 nucleotides: TGCGCCAGCAGCTCTGGACACCGCACAGATACGCAGTATTTT. Its protein is CASSSGHRTDTQYF.

The chain has TRBV4-2 and TRBJ1-5; D unclear. CDR3 length: 16 amino acids. Germline V gives CDR1 LGHNA, CDR2 YNFKEQ. V lost 0 bases, J lost 0 bases, and 9 bases lay in between. The CDR3 region is CASSQDADYSNQPQHF. DNA for the CDR3: TGTGCCAGCAGCCAAGATGCGGATTATAGCAATCAGCCCCAGCATTTT.

The V and J genes are TRBV19 and TRBJ1-2; D remains unclear. CDR1 is LNHDA and CDR2 is SQIVND in the germline V gene (reference sequence). There are 13 residues in the CDR3. V was shortened by 2 bases and J by 9 bases, with 13 bases between the two germline ends. The CDR3 here is CASSISAPRSYTF. The CDR3 nucleotides are TGTGCCAGTAGTATAAGTGCACCGAGAAGCTACACCTTC.

CDR3 DNA: TGTGCCAGCAGCCAACCCGCGGCGCGTGAAAAACTGTTTTTT. It yields the protein CASSQPAAREKLFF. V usage is TRBV3-1 (or the pseudogene TRBV3-2) and J usage is TRBJ1-4, with unresolved D. Trimming took 2 bases from V and 7 from J, leaving 11 bases between them. The CDR3 sequence is 14 residues long. Germline CDR1 is LGHDT and CDR2 is YNNKEL (reference sequence).

The chain carries TRBV5-1 and TRBJ2-5; the D is unclear. CDR1 SGHRS and CDR2 YFSETQ come from the germline V gene. Trimming removed 1 base at V and 1 base at J, with 8 bases between. The CDR3 is 14 residues long. DNA for the CDR3: TGCGCCAGCAGCTTGTCGTACAGCCAAGAGACCCAGTACTTC. It codes for CASSLSYSQETQYF.

The genes are TRBV2 and TRBJ2-5, with 10 bases matching TRBD2. The CDR3 sequence is 15 residues long. V lost 6 bases, J lost 1 base, and 5 bases stayed unmatched. CDR1 and CDR2 from the germline V gene are SNHLY and FYNNEI. CDR3: CASSALAGVQETQYF. CDR3 in DNA: TGTGCCAGCAGCGCGCTAGCGGGGGTCCAAGAGACCCAGTACTTC. The full variable domain, with the rest looked up from reference TRBV2 and TRBJ2-5, is EPEVTQTPSHQVTQMGQEVILRCVPISNHLYFYWYRQILGQKVEFLVSFYNNEISEKSEIFDDQFSVERPDGSNFTLKIRSTKLEDSAMYFCASSALAGVQETQYFGPGTRLLVL.

The J gene is TRBJ1-5, the V gene TRBV10-3, with D unclear. The CDR3 runs 15 residues. V lost 10 bases, J lost 2 bases, and 18 bases lay in between. Germline V CDR1 and CDR2: ENHRY, SYGVKD. The CDR3 DNA is TGTGCCACTGACCCCCGTACCCAGGGCAATCAGCCCCAGCATTTT. It encodes CATDPRTQGNQPQHF.

The genes are TRBV5-1 and TRBJ1-1; 10 bases are a match to TRBD1. CDR1 is SGHRS, CDR2 YFSETQ, per germline. The trim removed 0 bases at V and 0 bases at J, leaving 2 bases unmatched. This CDR3 has 16 amino acids. The chain's CDR3 is CASSLGQGAMNTEAFF. CDR3 coding DNA: TGCGCCAGCAGCTTGGGACAGGGGGCGATGAACACTGAAGCTTTCTTT.

The CDR3 region has the DNA TGTGCCAGCAGCCTTCGGACAGGGGGCTACGAGCAGTACGTC. Encoded protein: CASSLRTGGYEQYV. This chain joins TRBV6-2 or TRBV6-3 and TRBJ2-7; 10 bases fit TRBD1. Germline trimming cut 6 bases from V and 3 bases from J; bases unmatched to any gene: 5. Germline V lookup: CDR1 MNHEY, CDR2 SVGEGT. The CDR3 has 14 residues.

This chain connects TRBV27 to TRBJ1-2; D unclear. Trimming took off 3 bases at V and 0 bases at J, with 14 bases between the two ends. The CDR3 contains 16 residues. Per the germline V gene, CDR1 is MNHEY and CDR2 is SMNVEV (reference sequence). The CDR3 coding sequence is TGTGCCAGCAGTTTGTGGGCGCGTCAGACTAACTATGGCTACACCTTC. Residues: CASSLWARQTNYGYTF.

The CDR3, as DNA: TGTGCCACCCGACAGGGGGCGTCGAACTATGGCTACACCTTC. It is translated as CATRQGASNYGYTF. The chain couples TRBV10-3 to TRBJ1-2; 10 bases match TRBD1. Trimming removed 10 bases from V and 2 bases from J; junction bases left unmatched: 7. Germline CDR1 and CDR2: ENHRY and SYGVKD. The CDR3 has 14 amino acids.